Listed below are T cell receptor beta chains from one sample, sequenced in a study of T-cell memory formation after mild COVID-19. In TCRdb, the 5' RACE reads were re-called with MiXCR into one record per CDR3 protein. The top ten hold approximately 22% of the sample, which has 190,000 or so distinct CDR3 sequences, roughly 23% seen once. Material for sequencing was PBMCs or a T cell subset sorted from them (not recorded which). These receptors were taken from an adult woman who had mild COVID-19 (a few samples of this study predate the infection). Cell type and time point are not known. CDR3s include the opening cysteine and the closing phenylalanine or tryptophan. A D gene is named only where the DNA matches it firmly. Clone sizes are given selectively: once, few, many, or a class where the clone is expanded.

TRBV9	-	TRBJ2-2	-	CASSVATSVGTSVAGELFF	TGTGCCAGCAGCGTAGCTACGTCGGTAGGGACCTCCGTGGCCGGGGAGCTGTTTTTT
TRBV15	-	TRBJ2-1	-	CATSRDEGGEQFF	TGTGCCACCAGCAGAGATGAGGGGGGGGAGCAGTTCTTC
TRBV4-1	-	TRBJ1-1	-	CASSQVQGGDTEAFF	TGCGCCAGCAGCCAAGTTCAGGGTGGCGACACTGAAGCTTTCTTT
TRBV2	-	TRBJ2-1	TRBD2	CASRGGEQFF	TGTGCCAGCCGGGGGGGTGAGCAGTTCTTC
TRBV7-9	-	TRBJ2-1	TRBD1	CASSRQGGYNEQFF	TGTGCCAGCAGCCGACAGGGGGGGTACAATGAGCAGTTCTTC
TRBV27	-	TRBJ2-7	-	CASSRDIAYEQYF	TGTGCCAGCAGCCGGGACATAGCCTACGAGCAGTACTTC
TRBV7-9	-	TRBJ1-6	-	CASSSTALFPNSPLHF	TGTGCCAGCAGCTCTACTGCGTTATTCCCCAATTCACCCCTCCACTTT
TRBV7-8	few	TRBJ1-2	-	CASSLVPSSIGYTF	TGTGCCAGCAGCTTAGTCCCGAGCTCCATTGGCTACACCTTC
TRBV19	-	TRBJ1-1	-	CASSINWGTEAFF	TGTGCCAGTAGTATAAATTGGGGTACTGAAGCTTTCTTT
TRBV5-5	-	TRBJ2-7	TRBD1	CASSLVPHIGTGGYEQYF	TGTGCCAGCAGCTTGGTCCCTCATATAGGGACAGGGGGGTACGAGCAGTACTTC
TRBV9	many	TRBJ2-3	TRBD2	CASSDGAGGGTDTQYF	TGTGCCAGCAGCGATGGAGCGGGGGGCGGGACAGATACGCAGTATTTT
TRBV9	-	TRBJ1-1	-	CASSVAGRLNTEAFF	TGTGCCAGCAGCGTAGCAGGAAGGCTGAACACTGAAGCTTTCTTT
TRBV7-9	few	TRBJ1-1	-	CASSFSGTRGTEAFF	TGTGCCAGCAGCTTTTCCGGGACCCGCGGCACTGAAGCTTTCTTT
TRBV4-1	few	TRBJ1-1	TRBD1	CASSQAFGTGANTEAFF	TGCGCCAGCAGCCAAGCCTTCGGGACAGGTGCTAACACTGAAGCTTTCTTT
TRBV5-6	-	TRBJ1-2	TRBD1	CASSLGQITPYGYTF	TGTGCCAGCAGTTTGGGACAGATAACTCCCTATGGCTACACCTTC
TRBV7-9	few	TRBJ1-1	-	CASSYPVNTEAFF	TGTGCCAGCAGCTACCCGGTGAACACTGAAGCTTTCTTT
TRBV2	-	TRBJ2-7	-	CAVIPTGGSSYEQYF	TGTGCCGTCATCCCCACTGGGGGGAGCTCCTACGAGCAGTACTTC
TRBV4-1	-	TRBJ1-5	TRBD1	CASSQGGRDRAYQPQHF	TGCGCCAGCAGCCAAGGAGGCCGGGACAGGGCCTATCAGCCCCAGCATTTT
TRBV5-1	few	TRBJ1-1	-	CASSLAVRGSTEAFF	TGCGCCAGCAGCTTGGCCGTCAGGGGAAGTACTGAAGCTTTCTTT
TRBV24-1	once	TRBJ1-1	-	CATSQGAEAFF	TGTGCCACCAGTCAAGGCGCTGAAGCTTTCTTT
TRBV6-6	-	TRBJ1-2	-	CASSALWGTSNYGYTF	TGTGCCAGCAGCGCACTCTGGGGGACCTCTAACTATGGCTACACCTTC
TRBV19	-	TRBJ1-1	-	CASSVLTEAFF	TGTGCCAGTAGTGTGCTCACTGAAGCTTTCTTT
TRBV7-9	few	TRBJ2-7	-	CASSPWDTPVYEQYF	TGTGCCAGCAGCCCCTGGGACACCCCCGTCTACGAGCAGTACTTC
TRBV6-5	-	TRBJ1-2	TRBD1	CASSYAGTGYGYTF	TGTGCCAGCAGTTACGCCGGGACAGGGTATGGCTACACCTTC
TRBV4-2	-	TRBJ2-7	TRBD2	CASSHGTSSNEQYF	TGTGCCAGCAGCCATGGGACTAGCTCGAACGAGCAGTACTTC
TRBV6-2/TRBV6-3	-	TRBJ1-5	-	CASSYPGFNQPQHF	TGTGCCAGCAGTTACCCAGGCTTCAATCAGCCCCAGCATTTT
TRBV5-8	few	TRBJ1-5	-	CASSLVRSNQPQHF	TGTGCCAGCAGCTTGGTACGGTCCAATCAGCCCCAGCATTTT
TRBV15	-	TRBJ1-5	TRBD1	CATSRDSRGTALGDQHF	TGTGCCACCAGCAGAGACTCGAGGGGGACAGCCCTTGGGGACCAGCATTTT
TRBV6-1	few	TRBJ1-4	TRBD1	CASSDGGTGQKLFF	TGTGCCAGCAGTGATGGAGGGACAGGGCAGAAACTGTTTTTT
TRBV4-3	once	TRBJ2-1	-	CASSQGISSRNEQFF	TGCGCCAGCAGCCAAGGTATTAGTTCGAGAAATGAGCAGTTCTTC
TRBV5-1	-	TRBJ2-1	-	CASSLERDEQFF	TGCGCCAGCAGCTTGGAAAGAGATGAGCAGTTCTTC
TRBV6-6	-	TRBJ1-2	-	CASSYRRTPPAEGYGYTF	TGTGCCAGCAGTTACCGCCGGACACCACCCGCTGAGGGCTATGGCTACACCTTC
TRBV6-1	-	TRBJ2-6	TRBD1	CASSLTGGSGANVLTF	TGTGCCAGCAGCCTAACAGGGGGCTCTGGGGCCAACGTCCTGACTTTC
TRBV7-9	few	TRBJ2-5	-	CASSSTATQETQYF	TGTGCCAGCAGCTCGACGGCAACACAAGAGACCCAGTACTTC
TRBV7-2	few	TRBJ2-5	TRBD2	CASSFRLAVYEGSEKETQYF	TGTGCCAGCAGCTTTAGACTAGCGGTGTATGAGGGGTCAGAGAAGGAGACCCAGTACTTC
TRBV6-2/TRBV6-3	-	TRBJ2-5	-	CASSYLGAIGETQYF	TGTGCCAGCAGTTACCTCGGGGCGATCGGAGAGACCCAGTACTTC
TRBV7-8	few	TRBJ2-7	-	CASSLAGGAPAYEQYF	TGTGCCAGCAGCTTAGCGGGGGGTGCCCCCGCCTACGAGCAGTACTTC
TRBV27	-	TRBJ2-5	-	CASSSGGAFRETQYF	TGTGCCAGCAGTTCAGGGGGGGCCTTTCGAGAGACCCAGTACTTC
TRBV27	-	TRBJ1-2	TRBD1	CASKDREVYGYTF	TGTGCCAGCAAGGACAGGGAGGTCTATGGCTACACCTTC
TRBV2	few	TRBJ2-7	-	CASSEGQGGYEQYF	TGTGCCAGCAGTGAAGGGCAGGGTGGGTACGAGCAGTACTTC
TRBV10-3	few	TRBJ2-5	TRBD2	CAISGEAGEETQYF	TGTGCCATCAGTGGAGAGGCGGGAGAAGAGACCCAGTACTTC
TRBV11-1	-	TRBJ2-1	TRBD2	CASSLEEREGNEQFF	TGTGCCAGCAGCTTAGAAGAGCGGGAGGGCAATGAGCAGTTCTTC
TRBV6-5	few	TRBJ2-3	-	CASSPGGSGDTQYF	TGTGCCAGCAGTCCAGGTGGGAGCGGAGATACGCAGTATTTT
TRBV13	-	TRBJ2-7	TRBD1	CASSTGGTGGSYEQYF	TGTGCCAGCAGCACTGGAGGGACAGGGGGCTCCTACGAGCAGTACTTC
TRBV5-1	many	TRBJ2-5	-	CASRPIRDTETQYF	TGCGCCAGCAGGCCTATCCGGGACACAGAGACCCAGTACTTC